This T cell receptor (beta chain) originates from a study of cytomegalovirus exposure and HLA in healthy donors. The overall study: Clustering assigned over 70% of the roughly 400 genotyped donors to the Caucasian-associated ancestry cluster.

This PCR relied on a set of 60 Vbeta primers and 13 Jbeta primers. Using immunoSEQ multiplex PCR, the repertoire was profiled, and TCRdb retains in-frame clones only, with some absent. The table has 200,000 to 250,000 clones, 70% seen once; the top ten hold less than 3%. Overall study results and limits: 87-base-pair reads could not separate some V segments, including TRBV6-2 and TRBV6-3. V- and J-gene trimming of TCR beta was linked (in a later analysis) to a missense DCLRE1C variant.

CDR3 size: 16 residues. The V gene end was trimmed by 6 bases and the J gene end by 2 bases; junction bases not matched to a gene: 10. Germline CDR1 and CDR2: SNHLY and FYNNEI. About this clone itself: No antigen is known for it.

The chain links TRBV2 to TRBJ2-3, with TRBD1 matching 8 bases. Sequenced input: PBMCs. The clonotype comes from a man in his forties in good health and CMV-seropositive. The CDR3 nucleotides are TGTGCCAGCAGCCTAGTTGGACAGGGCCTCACAGATACGCAGTATTTT. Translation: CASSLVGQGLTDTQYF.